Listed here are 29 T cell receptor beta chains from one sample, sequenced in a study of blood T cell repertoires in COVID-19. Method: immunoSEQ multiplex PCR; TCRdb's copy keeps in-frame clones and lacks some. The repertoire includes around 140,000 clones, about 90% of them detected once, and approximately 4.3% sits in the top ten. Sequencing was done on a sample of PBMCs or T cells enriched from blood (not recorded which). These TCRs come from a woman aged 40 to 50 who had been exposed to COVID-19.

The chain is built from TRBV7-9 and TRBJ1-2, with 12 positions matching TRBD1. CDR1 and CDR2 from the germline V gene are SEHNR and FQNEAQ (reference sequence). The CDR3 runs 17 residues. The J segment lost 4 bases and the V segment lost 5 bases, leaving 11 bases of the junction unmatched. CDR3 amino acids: CASSGRRDRGPLYGYTF. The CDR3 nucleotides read TGTGCCAGCAGCGGACGAAGGGACAGGGGGCCCCTCTATGGCTACACCTTC.

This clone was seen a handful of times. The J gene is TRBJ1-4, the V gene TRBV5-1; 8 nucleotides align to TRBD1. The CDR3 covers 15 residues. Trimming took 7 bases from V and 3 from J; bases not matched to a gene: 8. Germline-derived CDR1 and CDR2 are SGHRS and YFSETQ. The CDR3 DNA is TGCGCCAGCCCCGAGAGACAGGGGTCTAATGAAAAACTGTTTTTT. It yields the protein CASPERQGSNEKLFF.

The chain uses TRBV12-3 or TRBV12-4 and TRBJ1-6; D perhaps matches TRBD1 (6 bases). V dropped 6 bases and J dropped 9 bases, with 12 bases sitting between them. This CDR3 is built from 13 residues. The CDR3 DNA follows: TGTGCCAGCAGCATACAGGGTTTTTCACCCCTCCACTTT. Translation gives CASSIQGFSPLHF.

This CDR3 reads CASSVQSSGNTIYF. Written as DNA, the CDR3 is TGTGCCAGCAGTGTACAGAGTTCTGGAAACACCATATATTTT. The chain carries TRBV7-2 and TRBJ1-3; D remains ambiguous. The length of the CDR3 is 14 residues. Germline loops: CDR1 SGHTA, CDR2 FQGNSA. The V end lost 6 bases, the J end lost 1 base, and 10 bases lay between the germline ends.

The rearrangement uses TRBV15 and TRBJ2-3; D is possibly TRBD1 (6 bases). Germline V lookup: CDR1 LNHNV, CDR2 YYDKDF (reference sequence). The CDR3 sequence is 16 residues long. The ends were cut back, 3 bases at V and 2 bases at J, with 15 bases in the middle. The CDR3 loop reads CATSRDLGQFTDTQYF. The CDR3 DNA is TGTGCCACCAGCAGGGATCTCGGACAGTTCACAGATACGCAGTATTTT.

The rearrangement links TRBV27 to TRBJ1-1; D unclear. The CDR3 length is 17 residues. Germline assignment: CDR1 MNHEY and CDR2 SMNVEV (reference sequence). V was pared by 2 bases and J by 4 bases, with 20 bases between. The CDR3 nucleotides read TGTGCCAGCAGTTTAAAGCTTGAGGGATGGGGAGTCACTGAAGCTTTCTTT. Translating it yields CASSLKLEGWGVTEAFF.

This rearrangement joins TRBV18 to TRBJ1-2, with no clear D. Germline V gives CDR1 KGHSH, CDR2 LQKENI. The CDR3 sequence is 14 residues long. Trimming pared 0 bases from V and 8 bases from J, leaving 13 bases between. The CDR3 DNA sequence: TGTGCCAGCTCACCACCGGGCCGGTCTGGGGGCTACACCTTC. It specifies CASSPPGRSGGYTF.

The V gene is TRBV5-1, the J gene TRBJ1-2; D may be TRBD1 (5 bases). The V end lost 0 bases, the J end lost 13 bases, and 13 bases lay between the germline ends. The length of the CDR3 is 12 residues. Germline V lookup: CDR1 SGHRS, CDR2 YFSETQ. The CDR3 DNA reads TGCGCCAGCAGCTTGGGGGGCAGCTCTCCCACCTTC. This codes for CASSLGGSSPTF.

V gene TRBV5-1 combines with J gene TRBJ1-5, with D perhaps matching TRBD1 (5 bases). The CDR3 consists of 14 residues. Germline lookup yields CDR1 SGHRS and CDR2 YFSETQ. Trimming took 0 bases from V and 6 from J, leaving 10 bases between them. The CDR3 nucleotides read TGCGCCAGCAGCTTGGTGGGGGGGACTCAGCCCCAGCATTTT. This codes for CASSLVGGTQPQHF.

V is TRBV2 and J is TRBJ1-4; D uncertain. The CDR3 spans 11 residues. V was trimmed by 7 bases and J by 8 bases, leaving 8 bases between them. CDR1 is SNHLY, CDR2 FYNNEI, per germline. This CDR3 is CASIEEEKLFF. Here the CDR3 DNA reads TGTGCCAGCATCGAGGAGGAAAAACTGTTTTTT.

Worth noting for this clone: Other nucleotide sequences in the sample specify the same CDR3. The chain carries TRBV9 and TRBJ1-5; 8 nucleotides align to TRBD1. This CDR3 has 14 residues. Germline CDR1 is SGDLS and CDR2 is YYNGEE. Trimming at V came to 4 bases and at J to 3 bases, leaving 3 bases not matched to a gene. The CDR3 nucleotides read TGTGCCAGCAGCAAGACAGGGGACAATCAGCCCCAGCATTTT. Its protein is CASSKTGDNQPQHF.

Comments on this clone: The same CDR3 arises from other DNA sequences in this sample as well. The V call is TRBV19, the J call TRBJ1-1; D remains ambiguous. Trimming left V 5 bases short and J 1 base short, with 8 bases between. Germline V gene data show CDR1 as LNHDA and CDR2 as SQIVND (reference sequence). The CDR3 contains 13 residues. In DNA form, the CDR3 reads TGTGCCAGTAGTGCCAGAAAGAACACTGAAGCTTTCTTT. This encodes CASSARKNTEAFF.

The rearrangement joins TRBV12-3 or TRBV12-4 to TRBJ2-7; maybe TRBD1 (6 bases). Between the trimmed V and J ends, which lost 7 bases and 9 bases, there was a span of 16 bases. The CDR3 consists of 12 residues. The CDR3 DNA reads TGTGCCAGCACCCTATCGGAAGGGGGGCAGTACTTC. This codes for CASTLSEGGQYF.

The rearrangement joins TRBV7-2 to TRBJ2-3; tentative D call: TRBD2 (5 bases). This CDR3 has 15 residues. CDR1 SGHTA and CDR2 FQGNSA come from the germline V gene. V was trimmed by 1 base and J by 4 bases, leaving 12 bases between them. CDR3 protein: CASSLVGSGSDTQYF. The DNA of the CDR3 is TGTGCCAGCAGCTTAGTAGGTTCGGGGTCAGATACGCAGTATTTT.

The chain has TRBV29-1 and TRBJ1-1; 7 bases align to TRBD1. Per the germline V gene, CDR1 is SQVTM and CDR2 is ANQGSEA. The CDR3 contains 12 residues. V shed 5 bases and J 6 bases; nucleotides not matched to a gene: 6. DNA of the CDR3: TGCAGCGTTCTTGGACAGGAGGCTGAAGCTTTCTTT. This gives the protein CSVLGQEAEAFF.

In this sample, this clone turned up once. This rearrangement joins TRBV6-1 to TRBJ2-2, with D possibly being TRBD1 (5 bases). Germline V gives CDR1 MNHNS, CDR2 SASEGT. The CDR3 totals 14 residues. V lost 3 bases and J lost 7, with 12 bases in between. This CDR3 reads CASSDRVENGELFF. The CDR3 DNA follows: TGTGCCAGCAGTGACAGGGTAGAAAACGGGGAGCTGTTTTTT.

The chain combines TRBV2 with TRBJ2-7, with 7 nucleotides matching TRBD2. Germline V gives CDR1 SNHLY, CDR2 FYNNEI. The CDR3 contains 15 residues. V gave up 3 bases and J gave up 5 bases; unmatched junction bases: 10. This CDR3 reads CASSDRGGRVHEQYF. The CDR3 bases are TGTGCCAGCAGTGATCGGGGCGGGAGAGTCCACGAGCAGTACTTC.

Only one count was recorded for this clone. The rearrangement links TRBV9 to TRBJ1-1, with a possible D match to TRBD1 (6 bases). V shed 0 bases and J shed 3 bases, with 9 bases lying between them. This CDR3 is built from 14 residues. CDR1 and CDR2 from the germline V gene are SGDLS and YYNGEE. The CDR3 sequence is CASSVVAGDTEAFF. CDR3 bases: TGTGCCAGCAGCGTAGTGGCAGGGGACACTGAAGCTTTCTTT.

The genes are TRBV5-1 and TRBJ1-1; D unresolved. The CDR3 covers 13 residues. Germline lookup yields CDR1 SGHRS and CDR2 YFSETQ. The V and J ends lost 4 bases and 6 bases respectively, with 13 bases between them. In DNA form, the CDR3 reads TGCGCCAGCAGCCCAACTGGGCCCGCTGAAGCTTTCTTT. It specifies CASSPTGPAEAFF.

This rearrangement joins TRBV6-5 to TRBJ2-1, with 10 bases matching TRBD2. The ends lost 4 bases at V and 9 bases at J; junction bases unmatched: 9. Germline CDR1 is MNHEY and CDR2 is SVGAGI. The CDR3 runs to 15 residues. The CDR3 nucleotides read TGTGCCAGCAGTTCCATCGGACTAGCGGCCGGTGAGCAGTTCTTC. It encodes CASSSIGLAAGEQFF.

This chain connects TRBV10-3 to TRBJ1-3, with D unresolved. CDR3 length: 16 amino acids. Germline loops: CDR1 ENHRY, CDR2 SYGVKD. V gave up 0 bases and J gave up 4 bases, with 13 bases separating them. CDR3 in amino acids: CAISESRPTGGNTIYF. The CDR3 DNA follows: TGTGCCATCAGTGAGTCTCGCCCTACCGGGGGAAACACCATATATTTT.

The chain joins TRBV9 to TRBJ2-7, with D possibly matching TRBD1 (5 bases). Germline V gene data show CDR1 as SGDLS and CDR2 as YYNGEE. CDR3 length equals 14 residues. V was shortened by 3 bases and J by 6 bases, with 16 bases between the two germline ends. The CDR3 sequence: CASSAPSGSREQYF. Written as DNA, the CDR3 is TGTGCCAGCAGCGCTCCCTCAGGGTCCCGCGAGCAGTACTTC. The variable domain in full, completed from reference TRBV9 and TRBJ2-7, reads DSGVTQTPKHLITATGQRVTLRCSPRSGDLSVYWYQQSLDQGLQFLIQYYNGEERAKGNILERFSAQQFPDLHSELNLSSLELGDSALYFCASSAPSGSREQYFGPGTRLTVT.

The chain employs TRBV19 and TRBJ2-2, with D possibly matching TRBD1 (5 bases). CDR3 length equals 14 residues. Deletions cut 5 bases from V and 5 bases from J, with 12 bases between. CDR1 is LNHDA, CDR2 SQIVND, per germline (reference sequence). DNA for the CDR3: TGTGCCAGTAGTGACCCAGGGCATACCGGGGAGCTGTTTTTT. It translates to CASSDPGHTGELFF.

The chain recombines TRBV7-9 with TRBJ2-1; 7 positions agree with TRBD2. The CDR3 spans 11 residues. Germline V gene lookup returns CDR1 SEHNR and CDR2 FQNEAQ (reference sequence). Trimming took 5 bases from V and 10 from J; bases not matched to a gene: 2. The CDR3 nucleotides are TGTGCCAGCAGCCTTAGCGGGGAGCAGTTCTTC. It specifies CASSLSGEQFF.

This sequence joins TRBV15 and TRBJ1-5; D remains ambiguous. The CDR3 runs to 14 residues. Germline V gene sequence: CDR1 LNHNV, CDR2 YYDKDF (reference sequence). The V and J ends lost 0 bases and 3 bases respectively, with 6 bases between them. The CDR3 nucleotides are TGTGCCACCAGCAGAGACGCGGACAATCAGCCCCAGCATTTT. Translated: CATSRDADNQPQHF. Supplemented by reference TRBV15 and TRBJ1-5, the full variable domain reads DAMVIQNPRYQVTQFGKPVTLSCSQTLNHNVMYWYQQKSSQAPKLLFHYYDKDFNNEADTPDNFQSRRPNTSFCFLDIRSPGLGDTAMYLCATSRDADNQPQHFGDGTRLSIL.

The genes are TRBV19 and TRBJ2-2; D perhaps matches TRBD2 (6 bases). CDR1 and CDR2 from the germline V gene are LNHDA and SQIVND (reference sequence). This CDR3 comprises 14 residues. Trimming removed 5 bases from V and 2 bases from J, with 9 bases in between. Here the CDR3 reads CASSAGLNTGELFF. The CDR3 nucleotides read TGTGCCAGTAGTGCGGGACTTAACACCGGGGAGCTGTTTTTT.

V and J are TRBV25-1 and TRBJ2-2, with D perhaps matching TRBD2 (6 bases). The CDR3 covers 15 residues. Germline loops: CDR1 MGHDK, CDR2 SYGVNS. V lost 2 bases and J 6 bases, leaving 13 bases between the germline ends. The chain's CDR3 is CASSEPAGNAGELFF. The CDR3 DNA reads TGTGCCAGCAGTGAACCGGCGGGGAATGCCGGGGAGCTGTTTTTT.

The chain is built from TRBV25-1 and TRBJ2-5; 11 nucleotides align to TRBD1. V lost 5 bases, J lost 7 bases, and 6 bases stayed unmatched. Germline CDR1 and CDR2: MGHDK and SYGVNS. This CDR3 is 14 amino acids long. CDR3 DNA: TGTGCCAGCAGTCGGACAGGGGGCAACGGGACCCAGTACTTC. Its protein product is CASSRTGGNGTQYF.

The CDR3 DNA follows: TGTGCCAGCAGTACCGGACAGGGGTTCACAGATACGCAGTATTTT. It codes for CASSTGQGFTDTQYF. The rearrangement links TRBV28 to TRBJ2-3; TRBD1 matches at 9 bases. Per the germline V gene, CDR1 is MDHEN and CDR2 is SYDVKM. This CDR3 contains 15 residues. Germline trimming cut 5 bases from V and 2 bases from J; bases unmatched to any gene: 5.